The 20 T cell receptor beta chains reported below all come from one sample, sequenced in a study of regulatory T cells in long-lasting Graves disease. With iRepertoire HTBI primers and Arm-PCR of CDR3 regions, TCR beta libraries were built. Each CDR3 protein gets one entry after TCRdb re-called the multiplex PCR reads with MiXCR. Here the sample spans 420,000 or so distinct CDR3 sequences, about 17% being singletons. The time point is: newly diagnosed GD, antithyroid drugs for less than 3 months. Preparation of the TCR library used RNA extracted from PBMCs. In addition, the sample was reused for a study of T cells in Graves' hyperthyroidism and ophthalmopathy.

The material sequenced was peripheral blood mononuclear cells (PBMCs), taken at new diagnosis, from a patient treated with antithyroid drugs. The receptors were sampled from a woman aged 18-30 years with Graves disease.

This clonotype was found a few times. V is TRBV19 and J is TRBJ2-1, with TRBD2 identical over 9 bases. The CDR3 totals 15 residues. CDR1 and CDR2 (germline): LNHDA, SQIVND (reference sequence). V shed 2 bases, J shed 7 bases, and the junction held 6 bases outside the gene matches. CDR3 residues: CASSILAGAQNEQFF. The CDR3 region has the DNA TGTGCCAGTAGTATATTAGCGGGAGCCCAGAATGAGCAGTTCTTC.

This clonotype was picked up many times. V is TRBV27 and J is TRBJ2-3; 8 bases map to TRBD2. CDR3 size: 17 residues. V lost 1 base, J lost 4 bases, and 10 bases stayed unmatched. Per germline, CDR1 MNHEY and CDR2 SMNVEV (reference sequence). DNA of the CDR3: TGTGCCAGCAGTTTATTTACTAGCGGCTTCGGCGCAGATACGCAGTATTTT. Amino acid sequence: CASSLFTSGFGADTQYF.

This clonotype was counted only a few times. The V and J genes are TRBV19 and TRBJ2-2, with D perhaps given as TRBD1 or TRBD2 (7 bases each). The germline gives CDR1 LNHDA, CDR2 SQIVND (reference sequence). V was trimmed by 7 bases and J by 3 bases, leaving 18 bases between them. The CDR3 extends over 16 amino acids. The CDR3 DNA reads TGTGCCAGTAAAGTTTGGGAGGGGGCGGACACCGGGGAGCTGTTTTTT. Amino acids: CASKVWEGADTGELFF.

V gene TRBV7-2 combines with J gene TRBJ2-5; no clear D. V gave up 4 bases and J gave up 5 bases, with 8 bases separating them. Germline assignment: CDR1 SGHTA and CDR2 FQGNSA. The CDR3 totals 12 residues. The CDR3 loop is CASSSPFETQYF. In nucleotides, the CDR3 is TGTGCCAGCAGCTCCCCCTTCGAGACCCAGTACTTC.

The chain carries TRBV7-9 and TRBJ2-1; the match to TRBD2 covers 9 bases. CDR1 and CDR2 from the germline V gene are SEHNR and FQNEAQ (reference sequence). The CDR3 length is 18 residues. The V and J ends lost 4 bases and 4 bases, in that order; junction bases with no gene match: 14. In DNA, the CDR3 is TGTGCCAGCAGCTCTGTGGCTAGCGGGGCTCGTCCTTACAATGAGCAGTTCTTC. Amino acids: CASSSVASGARPYNEQFF.

The sample holds many counts of this clonotype. The chain links TRBV30 to TRBJ2-1, with D possibly being TRBD2 (5 bases). Germline V gene sequence: CDR1 GTSNPN, CDR2 SVGIG (reference sequence). Trimming pared 2 bases from V and 0 bases from J, leaving 17 bases between. The CDR3 contains 17 residues. In DNA, the CDR3 is TGTGCCTGGAGTCCATATCGGGGTGGGAGCTCCTACAATGAGCAGTTCTTC. Amino acids: CAWSPYRGGSSYNEQFF.

This clonotype has just one count. The rearrangement links TRBV30 to TRBJ2-3, with 15 bases matching TRBD2. There are 17 residues in the CDR3. J lost 5 bases, V lost 1 base, and 7 bases had no gene match. Germline-derived CDR1 and CDR2 are GTSNPN and SVGIG (reference sequence). CDR3 sequence reads: CAWSDPGTSGRRDTQYF. The CDR3 DNA follows: TGTGCCTGGAGTGACCCCGGGACTAGCGGGAGGAGAGATACGCAGTATTTT.

Remarks on this clonotype: This may be a read error: a much more frequent sequence differs by one nucleotide. Lacking the conserved final phenylalanine or tryptophan, this CDR3 likely reflects a read error. The rearrangement uses TRBV18 and TRBJ2-7; D not resolved. This CDR3 has 14 amino acids. CDR1 is KGHSH and CDR2 is LQKENI in the germline V gene. Trimming shortened V by 6 bases and J by 4 bases, and 16 bases separated the two germline ends. The CDR3 sequence: CASSPIVTAYEQYL. The CDR3 nucleotides read TGTGCCAGCTCGCCAATCGTAACTGCATACGAGCAGTACCTC.

The sample holds many counts of this clonotype. The chain links TRBV12-3 or TRBV12-4 to TRBJ2-1; 9 bases agree with TRBD2. The junction had 5 bases not matched to a gene; V was cut back by 5 bases and J by 9 bases. The length of the CDR3 is 13 residues. CDR3: CASSQLSGGEQFF. CDR3 bases: TGTGCCAGCAGTCAACTTAGCGGGGGTGAGCAGTTCTTC.

This clonotype was picked up many times. This sequence joins TRBV27 and TRBJ2-3; D is possibly TRBD1 (5 bases). Germline V gene data show CDR1 as MNHEY and CDR2 as SMNVEV (reference sequence). This CDR3 has 15 residues. V dropped 3 bases and J dropped 1 base, with 11 bases sitting between them. The CDR3 spells CASSFRQCCTDTQYF. CDR3 nucleotides: TGTGCCAGCAGTTTCCGACAGTGCTGCACAGATACGCAGTATTTT.

The chain carries TRBV29-1 and TRBJ2-1; D is perhaps TRBD1 (6 bases). The CDR3 sequence is 10 residues long. Germline values: CDR1 SQVTM, CDR2 ANQGSEA. With 6 bases removed from V and 10 bases from J, the gap between germline ends came to 10 bases. The CDR3 loop reads CSVGGWEQFF. For the CDR3, the DNA is TGCAGCGTAGGGGGTTGGGAGCAGTTCTTC.

This chain links TRBV18 with TRBJ2-2; 9 nucleotides match TRBD2. The CDR3 runs to 16 residues. The V and J ends lost 4 bases and 5 bases, in that order; junction bases with no gene match: 8. CDR1 KGHSH and CDR2 LQKENI come from the germline V gene. CDR3 nucleotide sequence: TGTGCCAGCTCACGAGCACTAGCGGGTAATACCGGGGAGCTGTTTTTT. This translates into CASSRALAGNTGELFF.

In its sample, this clonotype was seen many times. V and J are TRBV6-1 and TRBJ2-2; weak D call: TRBD2 (5 bases). Germline V lookup: CDR1 MNHNS, CDR2 SASEGT. V shed 6 bases and J shed 5 bases, with 13 bases lying between them. This CDR3 region has 14 residues. For the CDR3, the DNA is TGTGCCAGCAGGAGGGCCCTGGGTACCGGGGAGCTGTTTTTT. Translated, it gives CASRRALGTGELFF.

Points on this clonotype: This likely came from a read error, as a far larger clone is one base away. The chain employs TRBV11-2 and TRBJ2-1; 8 bases agree with TRBD1. V gave up 8 bases and J gave up 13 bases; unmatched junction bases: 13. In germline, CDR1 is SGHAT, CDR2 FQNNGV. This CDR3 region has 13 residues. Here the CDR3 reads CASLPDRGGTQFF. Here the CDR3 DNA reads TGTGCCAGCCTTCCCGACAGGGGTGGGACCCAGTTCTTC.

Only a few counts were recorded for this clonotype. The chain carries TRBV30 and TRBJ1-1; TRBD1 matches at 11 bases. This CDR3 has 14 amino acids. V shed 0 bases, J shed 10 bases, and the junction held 7 bases outside the gene matches. Per the germline V gene, CDR1 is GTSNPN and CDR2 is SVGIG (reference sequence). CDR3 nucleotides: TGTGCCTGGAGTGTAGGCCCCGGGACAGGGGGAGCTTTCTTT. Amino acids: CAWSVGPGTGGAFF. Full variable domain (rest looked up from reference TRBV30 and TRBJ1-1): SQTIHQWPATLVQPVGSPLSLECTVEGTSNPNLYWYRQAAGRGLQLLFYSVGIGQISSEVPQNLSASRPQDRQFILSSKKLLLSDSGFYLCAWSVGPGTGGAFFGQGTRLTVV.

There are many counts of this clonotype. The gene calls are TRBV15 and TRBJ1-4; tentative D call: TRBD1 (6 bases). Trimming cost V 0 bases and J 7 bases, with 12 bases left between them. CDR1 and CDR2 from the germline V gene are LNHNV and YYDKDF (reference sequence). The CDR3 has 15 amino acids. CDR3 region: CATSRDGGHVEKLFF. The CDR3 DNA reads as TGTGCCACCAGCAGAGATGGGGGGCACGTTGAAAAACTGTTTTTT. The full variable domain, rest sourced from reference TRBV15 and TRBJ1-4, is DAMVIQNPRYQVTQFGKPVTLSCSQTLNHNVMYWYQQKSSQAPKLLFHYYDKDFNNEADTPDNFQSRRPNTSFCFLDIRSPGLGDTAMYLCATSRDGGHVEKLFFGSGTQLSVL.

This clonotype has a handful of counts. Here the CDR3 reads CASSLALLGPQETQYF. CDR3 bases: TGTGCCAGCAGCTTAGCGCTTTTGGGACCACAAGAGACCCAGTACTTC. This chain uses TRBV7-2 with TRBJ2-5; D may match TRBD1 or TRBD2 (5 bases each). With 0 bases removed from V and 2 bases from J, the gap between germline ends came to 13 bases. In germline, CDR1 is SGHTA, CDR2 FQGNSA. This CDR3 is built from 16 residues. The complete variable domain, with remaining parts taken from reference TRBV7-2 and TRBJ2-5, reads GAGVSQSPSNKVTEKGKDVELRCDPISGHTALYWYRQSLGQGLEFLIYFQGNSAPDKSGLPSDRFSAERTGGSVSTLTIQRTQQEDSAVYLCASSLALLGPQETQYFGPGTRLLVL.

This chain uses TRBV30 with TRBJ2-1; TRBD2 matches 14 bases. V was pared by 3 bases and J by 1 base, with 14 bases of the junction left unmatched. CDR1 is GTSNPN, CDR2 SVGIG, per germline (reference sequence). There are 20 residues in the CDR3. CDR3 bases: TGTGCCTGGAGGACCCCCGGGACTAGCGGGAGAGGGAGGTCCTACAATGAGCAGTTCTTC. Protein sequence: CAWRTPGTSGRGRSYNEQFF.

This clonotype was seen many times. The chain has TRBV9 and TRBJ2-3, with D perhaps TRBD2 (7 bases). Germline CDR1 reads SGDLS; CDR2 reads YYNGEE. V gave up 9 bases and J gave up 2 bases, with 16 bases separating them. The CDR3 runs to 14 residues. The CDR3 here is CATPRGRDTDTQYF. As DNA, the CDR3 is TGTGCCACCCCGAGGGGGAGGGACACAGATACGCAGTATTTT.

This clonotype was seen only a few times. The V gene is TRBV10-3, the J gene TRBJ2-1, with D perhaps matching TRBD1 or TRBD2 (6 bases each). Trimming shortened V by 4 bases and J by 13 bases, and 20 bases separated the two germline ends. CDR1 and CDR2 (germline): ENHRY, SYGVKD. The CDR3 sequence is 14 residues long. CDR3 in amino acids: CAISAAAEGVQQFF. Here the CDR3 DNA reads TGTGCCATCAGTGCGGCGGCGGAGGGGGTACAACAGTTCTTC.